The rows below give T cell receptor beta chains drawn from one sample of a study of cytomegalovirus exposure and HLA in healthy donors. Produced via immunoSEQ multiplex PCR; TCRdb's table is partial and in-frame only. Its listing shows about 200,000 clones. Sequenced input: PBMCs. These receptors all come from a girl aged 2 to 9 in good health and CMV-seropositive. The CDR3 runs from the conserved cysteine through the conserved F or W. A D gene is named only where the DNA matches it firmly.

v_gene	d_gene	j_gene	len	CDR3aa	CDR3nt
TRBV7-2	TRBD2	TRBJ2-1	18	CASSLVPTGLGGDNEQFF	TGTGCCAGCAGCTTAGTACCTACGGGACTAGGCGGGGACAATGAGCAGTTCTTC
TRBV4-2	TRBD1	TRBJ2-7	15	CASSQDGPGGYEQYF	TGTGCCAGCAGCCAAGATGGGCCAGGGGGCTACGAGCAGTACTTC
TRBV5-1	TRBD2	TRBJ2-3	14	CASRPTSSTDTQYF	TGCGCCAGCAGACCGACTAGCTCCACAGATACGCAGTATTTT
TRBV14	-	TRBJ2-2	14	CASSQGQVVRELFF	TGTGCCAGCAGCCAAGGTCAGGTAGTCCGGGAGCTGTTTTTT
TRBV28	TRBD2	TRBJ2-7	13	CKIAGVKGYEQYF	TGTAAAATAGCGGGAGTCAAGGGCTACGAGCAGTACTTC
TRBV29-1	TRBD2	TRBJ2-1	16	CSVEGLAGGNYNEQFF	TGCAGCGTTGAAGGGCTAGCGGGAGGGAACTACAATGAGCAGTTCTTC
TRBV28	TRBD2	TRBJ2-7	13	CASSFAGAGEQYF	TGTGCCAGCAGTTTCGCGGGAGCGGGAGAGCAGTACTTC
TRBV10-3	-	TRBJ1-3	16	CAISAGGGSSGNTIYF	TGTGCCATCAGTGCCGGTGGCGGGAGCTCTGGAAACACCATATATTTT
TRBV2	TRBD1	TRBJ2-1	16	CASSERGQGPNNEQFF	TGTGCCAGCAGTGAAAGAGGACAGGGGCCAAACAATGAGCAGTTCTTC
TRBV27	TRBD1	TRBJ1-1	15	CASSFGTEMNTEAFF	TGTGCCAGCAGTTTCGGGACAGAAATGAACACTGAAGCTTTCTTT